These T cell receptor beta chains were read from a single sample in a study of molecular identifiers for immune sequencing clone quantification. A single record per CDR3 protein comes from TCRdb applying MiXCR to the PCR reads. The table records more than 550,000 distinct CDR3 sequences, about 25% of them present only once. Sequencing input: naive CD8+ T cells from blood, with Jurkat cell RNA spiked in. These receptors were obtained from a human donor in good health. Some libraries in this study had Jurkat cell RNA spiked in. The CDR3 runs from the conserved cysteine through the conserved F or W. The D gene is left open where the match is weak. Rows may omit the clone size; those that give it use once, few, many or a size class.

CDR3aa	CDR3nt	abundance	j_gene	d_gene	v_gene
CASSQDTVQAQYF	TGCGCCAGCAGCCAAGACACAGTTCAGGCGCAGTATTTT	few	TRBJ2-3	NA	TRBV4-1
CASSQVAGGYYNEQFF	TGCGCCAGCAGCCAAGTCGCGGGGGGATACTACAATGAGCAGTTCTTC	many	TRBJ2-1	TRBD2	TRBV4-1
CASSQDLVGGAGSTEAFF	TGCGCCAGCAGCCAAGATCTTGTGGGGGGCGCGGGGTCCACTGAAGCTTTCTTT	few	TRBJ1-1	NA	TRBV4-3
CSARRASTGELFF	TGCAGTGCTAGGCGCGCGAGCACCGGGGAGCTGTTTTTT	few	TRBJ2-2	NA	TRBV20-1
CASSASTGGSTDTQYF	TGTGCCAGCAGTGCCTCCACGGGAGGCAGCACAGATACGCAGTATTTT	many	TRBJ2-3	TRBD2	TRBV2
CASSQRKGSGGYEKLFF	TGTGCCAGCAGCCAGCGGAAGGGGAGTGGGGGATACGAAAAACTGTTTTTT	NA	TRBJ1-4	NA	TRBV9
CASSIFYGSTYEQYF	TGTGCCAGTAGTATTTTTTACGGGAGTACCTACGAGCAGTACTTC	NA	TRBJ2-7	NA	TRBV19
CASSLSMNQEPQYF	TGTGCCAGCAGCTTATCTATGAACCAAGAGCCCCAGTACTTC	once	TRBJ2-5	NA	TRBV11-2
CASSPRTGPIQETQYF	TGTGCCAGCTCACCACGGACAGGCCCTATCCAAGAGACCCAGTACTTC	NA	TRBJ2-5	TRBD1	TRBV18
CSSGGRNTEAFF	TGCAGCTCCGGCGGGAGGAACACTGAAGCTTTCTTT	many	TRBJ1-1	NA	TRBV29-1
CASSVGKWEGISTEAFF	TGTGCCAGCAGCGTAGGGAAATGGGAAGGCATCAGCACTGAAGCTTTCTTT	many	TRBJ1-1	NA	TRBV9
CATGIRELFF	TGTGCCACCGGTATCCGGGAGCTGTTTTTT	few	TRBJ2-2	NA	TRBV6-6
CASSWKVGEPQHF	TGTGCCAGTAGTTGGAAGGTTGGGGAGCCCCAGCATTTT	few	TRBJ1-5	NA	TRBV19
CASSRGPPLLYEQYF	TGTGCCAGCAGCAGGGGCCCGCCCCTATTATACGAGCAGTACTTC	NA	TRBJ2-7	NA	TRBV6-2/TRBV6-3
CAWSQGGGYDEQFF	TGTGCCTGGAGTCAGGGCGGGGGTTACGATGAGCAGTTCTTC	few	TRBJ2-1	TRBD2	TRBV30
CASSSIGQATDTQYF	TGTGCCAGCAGTTCGATAGGACAGGCCACAGATACGCAGTATTTT	few	TRBJ2-3	TRBD1	TRBV6-2/TRBV6-3
CASSQEVAGGETQYF	TGTGCCAGCAGCCAAGAAGTAGCGGGAGGTGAGACCCAGTACTTC	many	TRBJ2-5	TRBD2	TRBV3-1